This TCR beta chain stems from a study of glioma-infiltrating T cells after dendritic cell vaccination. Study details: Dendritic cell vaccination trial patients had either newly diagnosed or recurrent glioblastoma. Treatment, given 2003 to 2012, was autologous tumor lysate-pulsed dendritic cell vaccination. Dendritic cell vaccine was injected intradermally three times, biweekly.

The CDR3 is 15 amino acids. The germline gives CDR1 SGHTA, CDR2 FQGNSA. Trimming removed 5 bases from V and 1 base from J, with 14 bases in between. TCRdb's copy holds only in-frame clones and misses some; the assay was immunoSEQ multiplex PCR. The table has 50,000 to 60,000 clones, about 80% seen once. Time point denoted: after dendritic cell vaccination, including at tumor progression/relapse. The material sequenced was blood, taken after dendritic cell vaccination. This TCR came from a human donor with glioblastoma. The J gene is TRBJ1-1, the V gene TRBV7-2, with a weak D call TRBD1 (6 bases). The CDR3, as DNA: TGTGCCAGCAGCCGCGGTAGGACAGCGAACACTGAAGCTTTCTTT. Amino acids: CASSRGRTANTEAFF. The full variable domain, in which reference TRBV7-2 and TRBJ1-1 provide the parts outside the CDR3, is GAGVSQSPSNKVTEKGKDVELRCDPISGHTALYWYRQSLGQGLEFLIYFQGNSAPDKSGLPSDRFSAERTGGSVSTLTIQRTQQEDSAVYLCASSRGRTANTEAFFGQGTRLTVV.